This T cell receptor beta chain emerged from a study of T cell responses to AZD1222 COVID-19 vaccine. Details on this clone: The antigen is unknown.

Study-wide findings and caveats: Spike-spanning, vaccine-associated CD4 TCRs were dominant at 160-218 and 743-854. A mostly white British donor set with more females was recruited, and clonal diversity was possibly underestimated. Recipients of AZD1222 seropositive at baseline numbered only five or six.

Germline V gives CDR1 MNHEY, CDR2 SVGAGI. The V end lost 0 bases, the J end lost 1 base, and 10 bases lay between the germline ends. The CDR3 has 15 residues. TCRdb keeps only in-frame clones here, not all; method: immunoSEQ multiplex PCR. This sample has over 90,000 clones; roughly 91% occur once, and the top ten carry 45%. Specimen: peripheral blood, collected on day 0 of AZD1222 vaccination. The sequence came from an adult in good health. The V call is TRBV6-5, the J call TRBJ2-7; unclear D gene. The CDR3 here is CASSYSVQSSYEQYF. The CDR3 nucleotides read TGTGCCAGCAGTTACTCGGTTCAGAGTTCCTACGAGCAGTACTTC.